The 4 T cell receptor beta chains in this list originate from one sample, sequenced in a study of T cell repertoires in cytomegalovirus infection. MiXCR was run by TCRdb on the reads, yielding one entry per CDR3 protein. The sample lists more than 150,000 distinct CDR3 sequences, under 25% occurring once. Sequencing was carried out using PBMCs. Receptors originate from a human donor in good health (CMV status not recorded). Some clones in this sample may be carry-over from other donors' samples.

This clonotype was picked up one time. V usage is TRBV4-1 and J usage is TRBJ2-1; D gene uncertain. The ends were cut back, 4 bases at V and 8 bases at J, with 21 bases in the middle. This CDR3 has 16 residues. Germline CDR1 MGHRA, CDR2 YSYEKL. The chain's CDR3 is CASSRALRPVFYEQFF. Written as DNA, the CDR3 is TGCGCCAGCAGCCGAGCATTAAGGCCCGTCTTCTATGAGCAGTTCTTC.

V usage is TRBV14 and J usage is TRBJ2-5, with D perhaps TRBD1 or TRBD2 (5 bases each). Germline V gene lookup returns CDR1 SGHDN and CDR2 FVKESK. The CDR3 spans 15 residues. The V and J ends lost 3 bases and 4 bases respectively, with 15 bases between them. CDR3 in DNA: TGTGCCAGCAGCCAGGGACGTTTCAGCGGAGAGACCCAGTACTTC. Amino acid sequence: CASSQGRFSGETQYF.

This clonotype was found once. A much larger clone sits a single nucleotide away, making a read error possible. The chain joins TRBV12-3 or TRBV12-4 to TRBJ2-5; 8 bases fit TRBD2. With 9 bases clipped from V and 5 bases from J, the junction kept 14 bases outside the gene matches. The CDR3 spans 15 residues. The CDR3 coding sequence is TGTGCCAGTTCGGCCAGCGGGGGTCTGCGGGAGACCCAGTACTTC. Amino acid sequence: CASSASGGLRETQYF.

The V and J genes are TRBV15 and TRBJ2-3; 12 bases align to TRBD2. From germline, CDR1 is LNHNV and CDR2 YYDKDF (reference sequence). The CDR3 spans 14 residues. Losses at the gene ends were 8 bases for V and 5 bases for J; bases not matched to a gene: 5. CDR3 DNA sequence: TGTGCCACCGTGCTAGCGGGAGGGGGAGATACGCAGTATTTT. Its translation is CATVLAGGGDTQYF.